A single sample gave rise to the 27 T cell receptor beta chains below, sequenced in a study of T-cell memory formation after mild COVID-19 (dated by TCRdb to the early 2020s). The library was built by means of 5' RACE. TCRdb lists the instrument as Illumina NovaSeq 6000. TCRdb handled the public reads itself, with Q25 trimming in fastp and clone calling in MiXCR, and kept productive beta chains. Every distinct CDR3 protein forms one entry, paired with its most common genes and DNA. Counted in this sample were about 610,000 distinct CDR3 sequences; roughly 17% of them appeared once. The top ten hold just over 8% of the sample. The sequenced sample was PBMCs or a T cell subset sorted from them (not recorded which). The receptors derive from an adult woman who had mild COVID-19 (a few samples of this study predate the infection). The sample titles of this study are shuffled in the database, so cell type and time point are left out; the donor was told from shared clones.

About this clonotype itself: The junction departs from germline at one end; a sequencing error may be responsible. V usage is TRBV6-1 and J usage is TRBJ1-2; the D gene is possibly TRBD1 (5 bases). Germline V CDR1 and CDR2: MNHNS, SASEGT. This CDR3 spans 12 amino acids. Here the CDR3 reads CAGRTGTWGYTF. In nucleotides, the CDR3 is TGTGCCGGCAGAACCGGGACCTGGGGCTACACCTTC.

This clonotype was found a few times. V gene TRBV3-1 combines with J gene TRBJ2-7, with TRBD2 as a possible D gene (5 bases). Trimming shortened V by 0 bases and J by 4 bases, and 10 bases separated the two germline ends. This CDR3 contains 14 residues. Germline CDR1 and CDR2: LGHDT and YNNKEL (reference sequence). The CDR3 loop reads CASSQDGERYEQYF. CDR3 in DNA: TGTGCCAGCAGCCAAGATGGGGAGAGGTACGAGCAGTACTTC.

This clonotype has more than one count but fewer than ten. The chain combines TRBV29-1 with TRBJ2-3, with 7 bases that match TRBD2. The CDR3 sequence is 12 residues long. Germline V gives CDR1 SQVTM, CDR2 ANQGSEA. The DNA for the CDR3 is TGCTGCGGATGGGAGGGAGCAGATACGCAGTATTTT. Residues: CCGWEGADTQYF.

This sequence joins TRBV20-1 and TRBJ1-2; tentatively, D is TRBD1 (6 bases). Germline V gene lookup returns CDR1 DFQATT and CDR2 SNEGSKA (reference sequence). The CDR3 loop spans 13 amino acids. Trimming shortened V by 3 bases and J by 2 bases, and 10 bases separated the two germline ends. CDR3 amino acids: CSASTGINYGYTF. DNA for the CDR3: TGCAGTGCTAGTACAGGGATAAACTATGGCTACACCTTC.

The chain uses TRBV2 and TRBJ1-5; D not certain. Germline CDR1 reads SNHLY; CDR2 reads FYNNEI. Trimming removed 2 bases at V and 4 bases at J, with 12 bases between. The CDR3 runs 15 residues. This chain's CDR3 is CASSERASGNQPQHF. The CDR3 DNA is TGTGCCAGCAGTGAACGGGCATCGGGGAATCAGCCCCAGCATTTT.

This clonotype showed up just a few times. This chain joins TRBV6-5 and TRBJ2-4, with 13 bases matching TRBD2. The V gene end was trimmed by 8 bases and the J gene end by 0 bases; junction bases not matched to a gene: 10. This CDR3 is 18 amino acids long. Germline-derived CDR1 and CDR2 are MNHEY and SVGAGI. The CDR3 sequence: CASGTGTSGVGAKNIQYF. CDR3 coding DNA: TGTGCCAGCGGAACCGGGACTAGCGGGGTCGGAGCCAAAAACATTCAGTACTTC.

This clonotype was seen many times. The V and J genes are TRBV1 and TRBJ1-6. TRBV1 is shown as a pseudogene. The CDR3 sequence is 17 residues long. The CDR3 nucleotides read TGCACCAGCAGCCAAGTTAGTAAGGCCCGGGTAATCGGGACCCTCCACTTT. Encoded protein: CTSSQVSKARVIGTLHF.

The sample holds a few counts of this clonotype. The chain has TRBV20-1 and TRBJ1-2, with D unresolved. Trimming left V 2 bases short and J 7 bases short, with 14 bases between. The CDR3 spans 13 residues. Germline assignment: CDR1 DFQATT and CDR2 SNEGSKA (reference sequence). The CDR3 nucleotides are TGCAGTGCTAGAACCGTTACCGGGCCTGGCTACACCTTC. It yields the protein CSARTVTGPGYTF.

V usage is TRBV5-4 and J usage is TRBJ2-3, with D possibly being TRBD2 (5 bases). V dropped 0 bases and J dropped 0 bases, with 14 bases sitting between them. CDR1 and CDR2 from the germline V gene are SGHNT and YYREEE (reference sequence). The CDR3 covers 17 residues. CDR3 loop: CASSLGASTPSTDTQYF. The DNA for the CDR3 is TGTGCCAGCAGCTTGGGGGCTAGCACACCTAGCACAGATACGCAGTATTTT.

The chain is built from TRBV7-9 and TRBJ2-3; 14 bases align to TRBD2. CDR1 and CDR2 (germline): SEHNR, FQNEAQ (reference sequence). The CDR3 has 16 amino acids. After removal of 6 bases from V and 9 bases from J, the junction contained 11 bases not matched to a gene. This CDR3 is CASSLAGTSGRGTQYF. Written as DNA, the CDR3 is TGTGCCAGCAGTTTGGCCGGGACTAGCGGGAGAGGAACGCAGTATTTT.

On this clonotype itself: Just one base apart from a much larger clone, this may be a read error. V gene TRBV7-9 combines with J gene TRBJ1-4; D is unresolved. This CDR3 comprises 14 residues. The V end lost 5 bases, the J end lost 4 bases, and 11 bases lay between the germline ends. Germline-derived CDR1 and CDR2 are SEHNR and FQNEAQ (reference sequence). The CDR3 sequence is CASSPDGFNEKLFF. CDR3 DNA sequence: TGTGCCAGCAGCCCGGACGGTTTTAATGAAAAACTGTTTTTT.

This clonotype has just a few counts. The rearrangement uses TRBV30 and TRBJ2-6, with D uncertain. The CDR3 contains 13 residues. Between the trimmed V and J ends, which lost 5 bases and 2 bases, there was a span of 7 bases. Germline values: CDR1 GTSNPN, CDR2 SVGIG (reference sequence). The CDR3 reads CAWDPAGANVLTF. CDR3 coding DNA: TGTGCCTGGGATCCTGCTGGGGCCAACGTCCTGACTTTC.

This clonotype was detected only a few times. V and J are TRBV5-1 and TRBJ2-2, with TRBD1 matching over 8 bases. The CDR3 is made up of 16 amino acids. Losses at the gene ends were 4 bases for V and 0 bases for J; bases not matched to a gene: 5. Germline CDR1 SGHRS, CDR2 YFSETQ. The CDR3 nucleotides are TGCGCCAGCAGCGCGACAGGGGCCCCGAACACCGGGGAGCTGTTTTTT. The encoded protein is CASSATGAPNTGELFF. Variable domain in full (rest from reference TRBV5-1 and TRBJ2-2): KAGVTQTPRYLIKTRGQQVTLSCSPISGHRSVSWYQQTPGQGLQFLFEYFSETQRNKGNFPGRFSGRQFSNSRSEMNVSTLELGDSALYLCASSATGAPNTGELFFGEGSRLTVL.

The chain is built from TRBV7-2 and TRBJ2-7; 8 bases align to TRBD2. CDR3 length equals 15 residues. Unmatched junction bases numbered 11, after V lost 5 bases and J lost 5 bases. Germline values: CDR1 SGHTA, CDR2 FQGNSA. CDR3 in DNA: TGTGCCAGCAGCCGAACCGGGACTAGTCGCAACGAGCAGTACTTC. It translates to CASSRTGTSRNEQYF.

This rearrangement joins TRBV3-1 to TRBJ1-2; D gene uncertain. This CDR3 spans 14 amino acids. V shed 1 base and J shed 4 bases, with 10 bases lying between them. CDR1 is LGHDT and CDR2 is YNNKEL in the germline V gene (reference sequence). The CDR3 sequence is CASSQGSAAYGYTF. The CDR3, as DNA: TGTGCCAGCAGCCAAGGGTCCGCAGCCTATGGCTACACCTTC.

The genes are TRBV11-2 and TRBJ2-7; D might be TRBD1 (5 bases). Deletions cut 1 base from V and 3 bases from J, with 10 bases between. The CDR3 is made up of 14 amino acids. Germline loops: CDR1 SGHAT, CDR2 FQNNGV. In nucleotides, the CDR3 is TGTGCCAGCAGCTTAGTGACAGAGCACTACGAGCAGTACTTC. Translated: CASSLVTEHYEQYF.

The J gene is TRBJ2-3, the V gene TRBV6-7; D is unresolved. TRBV6-7 is an ORF, and what it does is uncertain. The CDR3 has 16 residues. The V gene lost 6 bases and the J gene lost 0 bases, with 16 bases spanning the gap. CDR3 sequence reads: CASRCRGAISTDTQYF. CDR3 nucleotide sequence: TGTGCCAGCAGGTGTAGAGGAGCAATTAGCACAGATACGCAGTATTTT.

This clonotype appeared a few times. The genes are TRBV24-1 and TRBJ1-5; D remains unclear. The germline V gene encodes CDR1 KGHDR and CDR2 SFDVKD. Trimming shortened V by 4 bases and J by 0 bases, and 6 bases separated the two germline ends. This CDR3 has 14 amino acids. CDR3 region: CATSENYSNQPQHF. The CDR3 nucleotides read TGTGCCACCAGTGAGAATTATAGCAATCAGCCCCAGCATTTT.

The CDR3 sequence is CASAGGYLAGVTDTQYF. CDR3 in DNA: TGTGCCAGCGCGGGGGGATACCTAGCGGGAGTCACAGATACGCAGTATTTT. V is TRBV2 and J is TRBJ2-3; 10 bases are a match to TRBD2. Looked up from germline, CDR1 is SNHLY and CDR2 is FYNNEI. The CDR3 runs 17 residues. The V gene end was trimmed by 8 bases and the J gene end by 2 bases; junction bases not matched to a gene: 13.

V gene TRBV7-9 combines with J gene TRBJ1-2, with a possible D match to TRBD1 (5 bases). The CDR3 contains 15 residues. The germline V and J ends were trimmed by 5 bases and 7 bases, with 20 bases remaining between them. CDR1 and CDR2 (germline): SEHNR, FQNEAQ (reference sequence). The DNA of the CDR3 is TGTGCCAGCAGCCGACGGGACCAACGGGATCCTGGCTACACCTTC. This translates into CASSRRDQRDPGYTF.

This clonotype has more than one count but fewer than ten. The rearrangement uses TRBV7-8 and TRBJ1-5; no definite D call. Trimming stripped 0 bases from V and 9 bases from J, with 9 bases between. Germline V lookup: CDR1 SGHVS, CDR2 FQNEAQ. CDR3 length: 13 residues. In DNA form, the CDR3 reads TGTGCCAGCAGCTTAGCCCAGAGCGGGCCCCAGCATTTT. It is translated as CASSLAQSGPQHF.

This clonotype appeared many times. V gene TRBV4-1 combines with J gene TRBJ2-5, with TRBD2 matching 9 bases. The CDR3 sequence is 15 residues long. Per the germline V gene, CDR1 is MGHRA and CDR2 is YSYEKL. V lost 6 bases to trimming and J lost 5 bases; unmatched junction nucleotides: 10. CDR3 coding DNA: TGCGCCAGCAGACGGCTGCTAGCGGGGTTGGAGACCCAGTACTTC. This encodes CASRRLLAGLETQYF.

The rearrangement joins TRBV7-3 to TRBJ1-6; D is perhaps TRBD1 (6 bases). The CDR3 is 13 amino acids. Trimming cost V 4 bases and J 7 bases, with 8 bases left between them. Germline V gene data show CDR1 as SGHTA and CDR2 as FQGTGA. CDR3 nucleotides: TGTGCCAGCAGCTCGACAGGAAATTCACCCCTCCACTTT. It yields the protein CASSSTGNSPLHF. Full variable domain (outside the CDR3, taken from reference TRBV7-3 and TRBJ1-6): GAGVSQTPSNKVTEKGKYVELRCDPISGHTALYWYRQSLGQGPEFLIYFQGTGAADDSGLPNDRFFAVRPEGSVSTLKIQRTERGDSAVYLCASSSTGNSPLHFGNGTRLTVT.

J is TRBJ2-1 and V is TRBV7-9; 10 positions match TRBD2. Germline loops: CDR1 SEHNR, CDR2 FQNEAQ (reference sequence). CDR3 length: 17 amino acids. Trimming cost V 2 bases and J 0 bases; bases outside gene matches: 4. CDR3 region: CASSLSSGGISYNEQFF. In nucleotides, the CDR3 is TGTGCCAGCAGCTTAAGTAGCGGGGGGATCTCCTACAATGAGCAGTTCTTC.

The rearrangement joins TRBV25-1 to TRBJ2-1; D is tentatively TRBD1 or TRBD2 (5 bases each). This CDR3 has 14 amino acids. Germline-derived CDR1 and CDR2 are MGHDK and SYGVNS. Trimming removed 4 bases from V and 8 bases from J, with 15 bases in between. The CDR3 is CASSATGRSDEQFF. CDR3 DNA: TGTGCCAGCAGTGCTACGGGACGGAGCGATGAGCAGTTCTTC.

This clonotype occurred many times. The V gene is TRBV6-1, the J gene TRBJ1-6; tentatively, D is TRBD1 (6 bases). The germline CDR1 and CDR2 sequences are MNHNS and SASEGT. With 7 bases removed from V and 8 bases from J, the gap between germline ends came to 15 bases. There are 14 residues in the CDR3. The chain's CDR3 is CASTSGQGYSPLHF. The CDR3 DNA follows: TGTGCCAGCACTAGCGGGCAGGGGTATTCACCCCTCCACTTT.

This clonotype has more than one count but fewer than ten. The chain has TRBV11-2 and TRBJ1-1; no clear D gene. Germline V CDR1 and CDR2: SGHAT, FQNNGV. The CDR3 is 14 residues long. The V and J ends lost 5 bases and 3 bases respectively, with 13 bases between them. CDR3 in amino acids: CASSPPRQHTEAFF. Here the CDR3 DNA reads TGTGCCAGCAGCCCCCCCCGCCAGCACACTGAAGCTTTCTTT.